The T cell receptor beta chain described here comes from a study of T cell responses to AZD1222 COVID-19 vaccine. The CDR3 runs 14 residues. After removal of 4 bases from V and 7 bases from J, the junction contained 5 bases not matched to a gene. The germline V gene encodes CDR1 SGHRS and CDR2 YFSETQ. Profiled with immunoSEQ multiplex PCR; TCRdb holds only in-frame clones, not every one. This table holds 140,000 to 150,000 clones, 85% to 95% found once. This clonotype was obtained from an adult in good health. The sequencing used peripheral blood, collected on day 0 of AZD1222 vaccination. The V call is TRBV5-1, the J call TRBJ2-1; TRBD1 matches at 10 bases. CDR3 region: CASSRQGASNEQFF. The CDR3, as DNA: TGCGCCAGCAGCCGACAGGGGGCGTCGAATGAGCAGTTCTTC.